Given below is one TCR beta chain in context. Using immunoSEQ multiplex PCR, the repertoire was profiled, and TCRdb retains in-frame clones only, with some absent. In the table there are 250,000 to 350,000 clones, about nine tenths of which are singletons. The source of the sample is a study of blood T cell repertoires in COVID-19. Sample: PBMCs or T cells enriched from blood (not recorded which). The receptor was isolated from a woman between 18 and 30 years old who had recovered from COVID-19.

As DNA, the CDR3 is TGCGCCAGCAGCAGGGGGTCGGTGAACACTGAAGCTTTCTTT. This sequence encodes CASSRGSVNTEAFF. The V gene is TRBV10-1, the J gene TRBJ1-1; 7 bases map to TRBD1. Germline lookup yields CDR1 WNHNN and CDR2 SYGVQD (reference sequence). V was clipped by 6 bases and J by 0 bases; unmatched bases: 4. The CDR3 totals 14 residues.